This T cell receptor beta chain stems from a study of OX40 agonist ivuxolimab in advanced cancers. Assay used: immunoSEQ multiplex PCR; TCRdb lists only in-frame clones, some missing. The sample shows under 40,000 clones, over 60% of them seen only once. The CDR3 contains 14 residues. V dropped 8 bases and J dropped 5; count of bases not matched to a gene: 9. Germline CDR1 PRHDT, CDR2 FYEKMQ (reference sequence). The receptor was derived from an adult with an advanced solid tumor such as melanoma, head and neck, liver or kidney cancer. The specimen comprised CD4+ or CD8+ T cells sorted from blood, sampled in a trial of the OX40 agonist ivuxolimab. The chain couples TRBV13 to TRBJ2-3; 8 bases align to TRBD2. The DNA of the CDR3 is TGTGCCAGCTCGAGCGGGAGCAATGGAGATACGCAGTATTTT. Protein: CASSSGSNGDTQYF.